This TCR beta chain was sequenced during a study of T cell responses to AZD1222 COVID-19 vaccine. Remarks on this clone: What it binds is not known.

TCRdb's table, derived via immunoSEQ multiplex PCR, lists solely in-frame clones and lacks some. The table includes approximately 110,000 clones, 80% to 90% detected once. Study-level points and caveats: Seropositive status at baseline applied to only five to seven AZD1222 recipients.

The CDR3 has 15 residues. Germline V gives CDR1 SEHNR, CDR2 FQNEAQ (reference sequence). Trimming left V 5 bases short and J 2 bases short, with 16 bases between. Specimen: peripheral blood, collected on day 0 of AZD1222 vaccination. The clonotype comes from an adult in good health. The chain links TRBV7-9 to TRBJ2-7, with D perhaps matching TRBD2 (5 bases). This CDR3 is CASSSGRQNAYEQYF. In DNA form, the CDR3 reads TGTGCCAGCAGCAGCGGAAGACAAAATGCCTACGAGCAGTACTTC.